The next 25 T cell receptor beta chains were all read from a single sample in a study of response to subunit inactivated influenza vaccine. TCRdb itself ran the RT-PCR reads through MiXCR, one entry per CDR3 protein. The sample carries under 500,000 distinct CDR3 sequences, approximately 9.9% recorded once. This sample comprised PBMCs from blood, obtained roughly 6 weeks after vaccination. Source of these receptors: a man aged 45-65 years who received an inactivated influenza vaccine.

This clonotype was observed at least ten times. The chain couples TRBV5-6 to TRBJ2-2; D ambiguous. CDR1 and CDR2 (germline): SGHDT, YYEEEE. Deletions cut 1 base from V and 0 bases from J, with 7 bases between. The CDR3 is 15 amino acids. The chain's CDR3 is CASSLSLTNTGELFF. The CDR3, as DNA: TGTGCCAGCAGCTTGAGCCTAACGAACACCGGGGAGCTGTTTTTT.

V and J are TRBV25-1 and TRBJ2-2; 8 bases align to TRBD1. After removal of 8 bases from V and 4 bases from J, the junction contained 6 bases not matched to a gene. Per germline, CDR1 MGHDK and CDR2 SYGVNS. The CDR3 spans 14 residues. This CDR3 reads CASRGTGITGELFF. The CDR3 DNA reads TGTGCCAGCCGAGGGACAGGAATCACCGGGGAGCTGTTTTTT.

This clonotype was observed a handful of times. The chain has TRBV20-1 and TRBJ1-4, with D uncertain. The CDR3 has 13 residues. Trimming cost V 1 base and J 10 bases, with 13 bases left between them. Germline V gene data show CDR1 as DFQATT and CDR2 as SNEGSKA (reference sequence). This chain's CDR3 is CSARAVTVGKLFF. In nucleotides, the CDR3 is TGCAGTGCTAGAGCAGTCACCGTCGGAAAACTGTTTTTT.

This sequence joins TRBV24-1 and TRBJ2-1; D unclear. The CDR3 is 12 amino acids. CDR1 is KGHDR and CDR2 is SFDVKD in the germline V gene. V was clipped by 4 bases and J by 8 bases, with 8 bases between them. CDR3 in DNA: TGTGCCACCAGTGACGGGTCGTATGAGCAGTTCTTC. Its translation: CATSDGSYEQFF.

The CDR3 DNA follows: TGTGCCAGCAGGCTCTTTTACTCAGGGGGCGGTCCAGGGAACACTGAAGCTTTCTTT. Its protein product is CASRLFYSGGGPGNTEAFF. V usage is TRBV27 and J usage is TRBJ1-1; TRBD1 agrees at 8 bases. Germline loops: CDR1 MNHEY, CDR2 SMNVEV (reference sequence). The CDR3 extends over 19 amino acids. V lost 6 bases to trimming and J lost 1 base; unmatched junction nucleotides: 19.

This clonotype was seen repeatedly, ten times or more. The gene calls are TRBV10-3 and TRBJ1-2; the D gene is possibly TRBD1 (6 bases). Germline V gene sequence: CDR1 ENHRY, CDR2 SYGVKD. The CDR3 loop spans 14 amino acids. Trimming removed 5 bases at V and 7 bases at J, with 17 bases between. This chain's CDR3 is CAISPPQGRGGYTF. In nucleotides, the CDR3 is TGTGCCATCAGTCCCCCACAGGGACGAGGTGGCTACACCTTC.

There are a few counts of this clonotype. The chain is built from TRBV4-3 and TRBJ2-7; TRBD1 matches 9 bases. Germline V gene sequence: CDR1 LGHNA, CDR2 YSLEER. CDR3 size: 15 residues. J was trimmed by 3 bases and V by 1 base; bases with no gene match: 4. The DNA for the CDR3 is TGCGCCAGCAGCCAAGCTACAGGGGGCAACTACGAGCAGTACTTC. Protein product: CASSQATGGNYEQYF.

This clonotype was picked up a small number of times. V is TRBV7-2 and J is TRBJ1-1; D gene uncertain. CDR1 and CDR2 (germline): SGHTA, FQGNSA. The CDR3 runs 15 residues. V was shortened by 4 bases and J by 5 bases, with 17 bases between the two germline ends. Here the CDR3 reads CASSSPRAGRTEAFF. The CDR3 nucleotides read TGTGCCAGCAGCTCCCCAAGGGCCGGAAGAACTGAAGCTTTCTTT.

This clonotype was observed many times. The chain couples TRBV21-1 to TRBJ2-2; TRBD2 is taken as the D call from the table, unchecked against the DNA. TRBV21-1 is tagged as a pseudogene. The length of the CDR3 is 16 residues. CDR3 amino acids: CASSKDKRGGTGELFF. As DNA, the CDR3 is TGTGCCAGCAGCAAAGATAAGCGGGGGGGCACCGGGGAGCTGTTTTTT.

CDR3 in DNA: TGTGCCAGCAGCTCAGGGGTGGGCCACAATGAGCAGTTCTTC. This translates into CASSSGVGHNEQFF. The V call is TRBV7-2, the J call TRBJ2-1; a possible D gene is TRBD1 (6 bases). Germline loops: CDR1 SGHTA, CDR2 FQGNSA. Deletions cut 4 bases from V and 5 bases from J, with 12 bases between. This CDR3 has 14 residues.

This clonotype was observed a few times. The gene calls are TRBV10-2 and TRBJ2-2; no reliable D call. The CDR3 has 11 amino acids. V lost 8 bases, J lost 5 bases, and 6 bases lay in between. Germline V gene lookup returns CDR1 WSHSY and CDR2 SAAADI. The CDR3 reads CASLGTGELFF. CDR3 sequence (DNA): TGCGCCAGCCTGGGGACCGGGGAGCTGTTTTTT.

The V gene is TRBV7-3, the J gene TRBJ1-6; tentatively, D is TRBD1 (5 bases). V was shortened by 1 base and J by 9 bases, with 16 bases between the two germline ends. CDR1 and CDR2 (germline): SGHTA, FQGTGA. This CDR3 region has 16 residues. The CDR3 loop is CASSLSGRGMTSPLHF. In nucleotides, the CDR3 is TGTGCCAGCAGCTTAAGTGGGCGGGGGATGACTTCACCCCTCCACTTT.

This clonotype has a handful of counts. The CDR3 reads CAAARGTNEKLFF. Here the CDR3 DNA reads TGTGCCGCAGCACGGGGAACTAATGAAAAACTGTTTTTT. V gene TRBV2 combines with J gene TRBJ1-4, with D unresolved. Germline-derived CDR1 and CDR2 are SNHLY and FYNNEI. V was clipped by 11 bases and J by 1 base, with 11 bases between them. This CDR3 contains 13 residues.

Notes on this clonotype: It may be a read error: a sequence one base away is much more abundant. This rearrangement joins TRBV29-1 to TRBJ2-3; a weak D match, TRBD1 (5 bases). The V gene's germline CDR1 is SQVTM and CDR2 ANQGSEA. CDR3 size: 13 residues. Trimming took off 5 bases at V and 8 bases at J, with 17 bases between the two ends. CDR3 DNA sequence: TGCAGCGTTTTTGCTGGGGCGTCAGCTACGCAGTATTTT. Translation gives CSVFAGASATQYF.

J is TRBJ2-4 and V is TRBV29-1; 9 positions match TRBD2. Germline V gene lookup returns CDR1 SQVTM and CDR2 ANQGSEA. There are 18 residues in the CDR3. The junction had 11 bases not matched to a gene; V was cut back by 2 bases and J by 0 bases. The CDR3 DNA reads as TGCAGCGTTGAAAATAGCGGGAGAGCGACGCTAGCCAAAAACATTCAGTACTTC. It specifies CSVENSGRATLAKNIQYF.

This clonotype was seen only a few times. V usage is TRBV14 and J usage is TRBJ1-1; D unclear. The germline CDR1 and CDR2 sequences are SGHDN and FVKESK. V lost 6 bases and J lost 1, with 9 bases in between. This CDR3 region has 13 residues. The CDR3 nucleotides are TGTGCCAGCAGAAGGAACCAGAACACTGAAGCTTTCTTT. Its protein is CASRRNQNTEAFF.

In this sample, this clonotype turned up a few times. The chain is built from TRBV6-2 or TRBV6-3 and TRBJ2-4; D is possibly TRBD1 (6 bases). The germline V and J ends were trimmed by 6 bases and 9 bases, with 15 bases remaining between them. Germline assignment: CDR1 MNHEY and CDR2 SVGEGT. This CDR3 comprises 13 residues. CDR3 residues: CASSPPQGTIQYF. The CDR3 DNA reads TGTGCCAGCAGCCCCCCACAGGGAACCATTCAGTACTTC.

The DNA of the CDR3 is TGTGCCAGCAGCAAGGGGGACAGGGTCCAAGAGACCCAGTACTTC. This encodes CASSKGDRVQETQYF. The chain carries TRBV21-1 and TRBJ2-5; the table's D call of TRBD1 was not tested on the DNA. TRBV21-1 is tagged as a pseudogene. The CDR3 length is 15 residues.

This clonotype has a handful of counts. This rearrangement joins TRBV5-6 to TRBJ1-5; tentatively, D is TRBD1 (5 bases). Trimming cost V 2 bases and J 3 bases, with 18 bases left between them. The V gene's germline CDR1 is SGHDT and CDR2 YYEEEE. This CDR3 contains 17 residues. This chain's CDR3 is CASSFYTRDAHNQPQHF. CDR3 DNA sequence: TGTGCCAGCAGCTTTTATACCCGGGACGCACACAATCAGCCCCAGCATTTT.

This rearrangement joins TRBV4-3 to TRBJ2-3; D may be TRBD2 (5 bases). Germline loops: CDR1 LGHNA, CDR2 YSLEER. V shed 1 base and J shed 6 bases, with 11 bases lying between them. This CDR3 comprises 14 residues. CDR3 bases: TGCGCCAGCAGCCAAGGGACTGTGTCCGATACGCAGTATTTT. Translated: CASSQGTVSDTQYF.

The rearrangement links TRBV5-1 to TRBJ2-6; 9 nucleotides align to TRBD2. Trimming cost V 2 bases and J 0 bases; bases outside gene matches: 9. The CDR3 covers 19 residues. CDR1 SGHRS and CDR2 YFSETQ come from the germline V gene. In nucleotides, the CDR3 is TGCGCCAGCAGCTTTTTAGGAGCGGGGGGAACCTCTGGGGCCAACGTCCTGACTTTC. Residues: CASSFLGAGGTSGANVLTF.

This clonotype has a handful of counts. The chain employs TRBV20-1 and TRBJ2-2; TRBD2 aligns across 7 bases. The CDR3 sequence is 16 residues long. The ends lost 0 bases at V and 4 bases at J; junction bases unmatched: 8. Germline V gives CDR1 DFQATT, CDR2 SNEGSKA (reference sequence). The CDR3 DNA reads TGCAGTGCTAGAGATCTGGGTGGGACTACCACCGGGGAGCTGTTTTTT. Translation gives CSARDLGGTTTGELFF.

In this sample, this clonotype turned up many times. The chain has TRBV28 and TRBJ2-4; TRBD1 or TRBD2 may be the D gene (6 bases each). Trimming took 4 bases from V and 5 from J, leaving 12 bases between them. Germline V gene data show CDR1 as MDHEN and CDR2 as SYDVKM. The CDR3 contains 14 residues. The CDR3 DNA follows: TGTGCCAGCAGTTCCGGAGGGGGAGAAAACATTCAGTACTTC. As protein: CASSSGGGENIQYF.

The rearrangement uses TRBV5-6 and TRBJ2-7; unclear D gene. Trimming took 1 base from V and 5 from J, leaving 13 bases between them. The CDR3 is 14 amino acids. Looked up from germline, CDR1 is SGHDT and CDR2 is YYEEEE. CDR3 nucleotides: TGTGCCAGCAGCTTGCGATTCGGGTCCCACGAGCAGTACTTC. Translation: CASSLRFGSHEQYF.

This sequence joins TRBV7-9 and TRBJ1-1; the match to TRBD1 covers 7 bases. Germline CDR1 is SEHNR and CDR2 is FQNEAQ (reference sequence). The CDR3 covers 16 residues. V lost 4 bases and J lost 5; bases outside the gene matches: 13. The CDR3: CASSWTGQLYGTEAFF. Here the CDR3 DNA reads TGTGCCAGCAGCTGGACGGGACAGTTATATGGGACTGAAGCTTTCTTT.